A selection of T cell receptor beta chains follows, all from one sample in a study of cytomegalovirus exposure and HLA in healthy donors. Produced via immunoSEQ multiplex PCR; TCRdb's table is partial and in-frame only. This table holds around 180,000 clones, more than 85% found once. The sequencing sample was made of PBMCs. These receptor sequences come from a woman between 18 and 29 years old in good health and CMV-seronegative. CDR3s include the opening cysteine and the closing phenylalanine or tryptophan. The order of the fields is V gene, clone size, D gene, J gene, CDR3 protein, CDR3 DNA. A D gene is named only where the DNA matches it firmly. Size is omitted from some rows. Given values are once, few, many or a class for expanded clones.

v_gene: TRBV19; abundance: few; d_gene: TRBD1; j_gene: TRBJ2-3; CDR3aa: CASTFRQGDTQYF; CDR3nt: TGTGCCAGTACCTTTCGACAGGGAGATACGCAGTATTTT
v_gene: TRBV5-8; abundance: .; d_gene: TRBD1; j_gene: TRBJ2-5; CDR3aa: CASSSRDRGLRETQYF; CDR3nt: TGTGCCAGCAGTTCGCGAGACAGGGGGCTAAGAGAGACCCAGTACTTC
v_gene: TRBV27; abundance: .; d_gene: .; j_gene: TRBJ2-5; CDR3aa: CASSNQQGDKYQETQYF; CDR3nt: TGTGCCAGCAGTAACCAACAGGGCGACAAGTACCAAGAGACCCAGTACTTC
v_gene: TRBV11-2; abundance: .; d_gene: TRBD1; j_gene: TRBJ2-7; CDR3aa: CASSLVGDSQASEQYF; CDR3nt: TGTGCCAGCAGCTTAGTCGGGGACAGCCAAGCATCCGAGCAGTACTTC
v_gene: TRBV28; abundance: .; d_gene: TRBD1; j_gene: TRBJ1-5; CDR3aa: CASSQAGQGLGQPQHF; CDR3nt: TGTGCCAGCAGTCAAGCCGGACAGGGATTAGGCCAGCCCCAGCATTTT
v_gene: TRBV19; abundance: .; d_gene: TRBD1; j_gene: TRBJ2-1; CDR3aa: CASSTGDSSYNEQFF; CDR3nt: TGTGCCAGTAGTACCGGGGACAGCTCCTACAATGAGCAGTTCTTC
v_gene: TRBV5-5; abundance: .; d_gene: TRBD1; j_gene: TRBJ2-7; CDR3aa: CASSLQATGTAPYEQYF; CDR3nt: TGTGCCAGCAGCTTGCAAGCCACCGGGACAGCGCCCTACGAGCAGTACTTC
v_gene: TRBV29-1; abundance: .; d_gene: .; j_gene: TRBJ1-1; CDR3aa: CSVVPGTEAFF; CDR3nt: TGCAGCGTTGTCCCGGGCACTGAAGCTTTCTTT
v_gene: TRBV4-1; abundance: .; d_gene: .; j_gene: TRBJ2-3; CDR3aa: CASSLLDTQYF; CDR3nt: TGCGCCAGCAGCCTCTTGGATACGCAGTATTTT
v_gene: TRBV7-6; abundance: few; d_gene: TRBD1; j_gene: TRBJ1-3; CDR3aa: CASSLAPLGQGRNTIYF; CDR3nt: TGTGCCAGCAGCTTAGCGCCCCTTGGACAGGGGAGAAACACCATATATTTT
v_gene: TRBV5-4; abundance: few; d_gene: .; j_gene: TRBJ1-1; CDR3aa: CASSLEQGNTEAFF; CDR3nt: TGTGCCAGCAGCTTGGAACAGGGGAACACTGAAGCTTTCTTT
v_gene: TRBV15; abundance: .; d_gene: .; j_gene: TRBJ1-5; CDR3aa: CATSRGQVGQPQHF; CDR3nt: TGTGCCACCAGCAGAGGACAAGTGGGTCAGCCCCAGCATTTT
v_gene: TRBV28; abundance: .; d_gene: .; j_gene: TRBJ2-1; CDR3aa: CASTFSYYNEQFF; CDR3nt: TGTGCCAGCACCTTCTCCTACTACAATGAGCAGTTCTTC
v_gene: TRBV5-1; abundance: .; d_gene: .; j_gene: TRBJ1-5; CDR3aa: CASSLEGGGHQPQHF; CDR3nt: TGCGCCAGCAGCTTGGAAGGCGGCGGGCATCAGCCCCAGCATTTT
v_gene: TRBV27; abundance: .; d_gene: TRBD1; j_gene: TRBJ2-7; CDR3aa: CASKRTGGSHYEQYF; CDR3nt: TGTGCCAGCAAGAGGACAGGGGGCTCTCATTACGAGCAGTACTTC
v_gene: TRBV19; abundance: .; d_gene: TRBD2; j_gene: TRBJ2-5; CDR3aa: CASSSGTSGGARETQYF; CDR3nt: TGTGCCAGTAGCTCCGGGACTAGCGGGGGGGCCCGGGAGACCCAGTACTTC
v_gene: TRBV30; abundance: .; d_gene: TRBD1; j_gene: TRBJ2-1; CDR3aa: CAWRTGRGYNEQFF; CDR3nt: TGTGCCTGGAGGACGGGCAGGGGGTACAATGAGCAGTTCTTC
v_gene: TRBV19; abundance: .; d_gene: .; j_gene: TRBJ2-2; CDR3aa: CASSIGEPVGAGELFF; CDR3nt: TGTGCCAGTAGTATTGGGGAGCCTGTTGGCGCCGGGGAGCTGTTTTTT